The clone carrying this TCR beta chain came up many times. Time point: pre-sensitization, week 0. The treatment: therapeutic diphenylcyclopropenone sensitization with weekly scalp DPC. CDR1 is SQVTM, CDR2 ANQGSEA, per germline. The CDR3 is made up of 12 amino acids. The V end was cut by 8 bases, the J end by 1 base, with 10 bases between. The data originate from a study of human T cells and chemical hapten exposure. One entry per CDR3 protein, called by TCRdb with MiXCR from the RACE reads. Of over 300,000 distinct CDR3 sequences listed, 5.1% were seen once; the top ten hold about 2.5%. V usage is TRBV29-1 and J usage is TRBJ2-3; unclear D gene. The sample here was whole blood, taken in connection with sensitization to the hapten diphenylcyclopropenone (DPC). This TCR came from a woman aged 45-59 years with alopecia areata. Some clones in this sample may be carry-over from other donors' samples. In DNA, the CDR3 is TGCAGCACTACGGTTGGCACAGATACGCAGTATTTT. The encoded protein is CSTTVGTDTQYF.